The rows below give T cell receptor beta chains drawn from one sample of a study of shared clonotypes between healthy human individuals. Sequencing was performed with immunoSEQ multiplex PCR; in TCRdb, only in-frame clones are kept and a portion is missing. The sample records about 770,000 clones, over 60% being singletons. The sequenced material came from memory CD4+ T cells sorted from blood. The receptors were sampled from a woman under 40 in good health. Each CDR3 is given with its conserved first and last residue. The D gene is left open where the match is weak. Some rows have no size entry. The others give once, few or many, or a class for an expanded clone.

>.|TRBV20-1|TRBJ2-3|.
TGCAGTGCTAAATGGACAGATACGCAGTATTTT
CSAKWTDTQYF
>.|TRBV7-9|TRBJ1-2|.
TGTGCCAGCAGCTTATCCCAGGGTGGCTACACCTTC
CASSLSQGGYTF
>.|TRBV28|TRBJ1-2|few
TGTGCCAGCAGGTCGAGGAGCAGCTACACCTTC
CASRSRSSYTF
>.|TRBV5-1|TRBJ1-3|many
TGCGCCAGCAGCCCGGGGACGGAAGGAAACACCATATATTTT
CASSPGTEGNTIYF
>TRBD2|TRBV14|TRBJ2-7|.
TGTGCCAGCAGCCGCGCACTAGCGGGAGACTACGAGCAGTACTTC
CASSRALAGDYEQYF
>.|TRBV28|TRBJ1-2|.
TGTGCCAGCAGTCTGACAATCTATGGCTACACCTTC
CASSLTIYGYTF
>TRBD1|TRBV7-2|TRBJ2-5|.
TGTGCCAGCAGCCGCGGGACAGGGGCACAAGAGACCCAGTACTTC
CASSRGTGAQETQYF
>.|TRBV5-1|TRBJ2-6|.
TGCGCCAGCAGCTGGTCTGGGGCCAACGTCCTGACTTTC
CASSWSGANVLTF
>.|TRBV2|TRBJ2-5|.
TGTGCCAGCAGTCAATGGACATCGACCCAGTACTTC
CASSQWTSTQYF
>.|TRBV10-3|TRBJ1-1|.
TGTGCCATCACCGAGGGACCGCTGAACACTGAAGCTTTCTTT
CAITEGPLNTEAFF
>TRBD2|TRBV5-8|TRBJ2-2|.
TGTGCCAGCAGCACTGGGACTAGCCCTCTCCTTAACACCGGGGAGCTGTTTTTT
CASSTGTSPLLNTGELFF
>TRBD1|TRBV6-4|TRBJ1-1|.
TGTGCCAGCAGTGAGGACAGGGCTTATGACACTGAAGCTTTCTTT
CASSEDRAYDTEAFF
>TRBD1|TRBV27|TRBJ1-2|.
TGTGCCAGCAGTCGGACAGGGCTATTTAACTATGGCTACACCTTC
CASSRTGLFNYGYTF
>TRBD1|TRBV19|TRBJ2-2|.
TGTGCCAGTAAAACTTGGGGACAGGGGGCGACCGGGGAGCTGTTTTTT
CASKTWGQGATGELFF
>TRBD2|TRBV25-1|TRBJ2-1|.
TGTGCCAGCAGAGAGGGCTTTAAACGGGAGGGCAGGGATGAGCAGTTCTTC
CASREGFKREGRDEQFF
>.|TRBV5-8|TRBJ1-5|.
TGTGCCAGCAGCTTGTGGGGCTATAGCAATCAGCCCCAGCATTTT
CASSLWGYSNQPQHF
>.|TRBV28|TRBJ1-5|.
TGTGCCAGCAGTTTAGAAAGTCAGCCCCAGCATTTT
CASSLESQPQHF
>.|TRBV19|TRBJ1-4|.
TGTGCCAGTAGTGCGCCTCCAGATGAAAAACTGTTTTTT
CASSAPPDEKLFF
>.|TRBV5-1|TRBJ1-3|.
TGCGCCAGCAGCTTTATCGGAGGGGGAGACACCATATATTTT
CASSFIGGGDTIYF
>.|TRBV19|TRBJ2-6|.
TGTGCCAGTAGTTTCTACTCTGGGGCCAACGTCCTGACTTTC
CASSFYSGANVLTF